A selection of T cell receptor beta chains follows, all from one sample in a study of beta chain features in type 1 diabetes. TCRdb's copy holds only in-frame clones and misses some; the assay was immunoSEQ multiplex PCR. The sample yields about 650,000 clones, 9.5% to 15% seen once. The sequencing input was naive CD4+ T cells from blood. The receptors here all came from a man between 25 and 39 years old with type 1 diabetes. CDR3s include the opening cysteine and the closing phenylalanine or tryptophan. The D gene is left open where the match is weak. Not every row has a clone size; where given, it reads once, few, many or a size class.

j_call: TRBJ2-7; v_call: TRBV5-4; clone_size: few; d_call: TRBD2; cdr3_nt: TGTGCCAGCAGCTTGGGGGGACTAGCCAGCTCCTACGAGCAGTACTTC; cdr3_aa: CASSLGGLASSYEQYF
j_call: TRBJ1-1; v_call: TRBV9; clone_size: few; d_call: .; cdr3_nt: TGTGCCAGCAGCGTACAGGGATCTGGGAACACTGAAGCTTTCTTT; cdr3_aa: CASSVQGSGNTEAFF
j_call: TRBJ1-1; v_call: TRBV7-6; clone_size: .; d_call: .; cdr3_nt: TGTGCCAGCAGCCCCAGGGAGGGCGGGGACACTGAAGCTTTCTTT; cdr3_aa: CASSPREGGDTEAFF
j_call: TRBJ2-7; v_call: TRBV29-1; clone_size: .; d_call: TRBD1; cdr3_nt: TGCAGCGCCGGGACAGCTCTTCTCGAGCAGTACTTC; cdr3_aa: CSAGTALLEQYF
j_call: TRBJ1-6; v_call: TRBV7-2; clone_size: .; d_call: TRBD1; cdr3_nt: TGTGCCAGCAGCTTCGTCGGGACAGCCAATTCACCCCTCCACTTT; cdr3_aa: CASSFVGTANSPLHF
j_call: TRBJ1-2; v_call: TRBV15; clone_size: .; d_call: .; cdr3_nt: TGTGCCACCAGCAGAGAATCCCCTTTTGGGGACTATGGCTACACCTTC; cdr3_aa: CATSRESPFGDYGYTF
j_call: TRBJ2-1; v_call: TRBV25-1; clone_size: few; d_call: .; cdr3_nt: TGTGCCAGCAGTGACTTAGGAGGGGGCTCATCAGATGAGCAGTTCTTC; cdr3_aa: CASSDLGGGSSDEQFF
j_call: TRBJ2-2; v_call: TRBV19; clone_size: .; d_call: TRBD1; cdr3_nt: TGTGCCAGTACCCCACCTCCGGGACAGGAGGACACCGGGGAGCTGTTTTTT; cdr3_aa: CASTPPPGQEDTGELFF
j_call: TRBJ1-1; v_call: TRBV2; clone_size: .; d_call: .; cdr3_nt: TGTGCCAGCAGTGGAGGGCAGCCTAACACTGAAGCTTTCTTT; cdr3_aa: CASSGGQPNTEAFF
j_call: TRBJ2-5; v_call: TRBV7-2; clone_size: .; d_call: .; cdr3_nt: TGTGCCAGCAGCTTAGACCGAGGCTCTGAAGAGACCCAGTACTTC; cdr3_aa: CASSLDRGSEETQYF
j_call: TRBJ2-7; v_call: TRBV4-2; clone_size: few; d_call: .; cdr3_nt: TGTGCCAGCAGCCAAGTCCTGAGTACCTACGAGCAGTACTTC; cdr3_aa: CASSQVLSTYEQYF
j_call: TRBJ2-1; v_call: TRBV29-1; clone_size: .; d_call: .; cdr3_nt: TGCAGCGTTGAAACCTTGGGAGAACGGGAGTTCTTC; cdr3_aa: CSVETLGEREFF
j_call: TRBJ1-4; v_call: TRBV7-9; clone_size: .; d_call: .; cdr3_nt: TGTGCCAGCACCCCTGGGGCAACTAATGAAAAACTGTTTTTT; cdr3_aa: CASTPGATNEKLFF
j_call: TRBJ2-1; v_call: TRBV6-5; clone_size: few; d_call: TRBD1; cdr3_nt: TGTGCCAGCAGTGTCGACAGGGACTCCTACAATGAGCAGTTCTTC; cdr3_aa: CASSVDRDSYNEQFF
j_call: TRBJ1-2; v_call: TRBV19; clone_size: .; d_call: TRBD1; cdr3_nt: TGTGCCAGTAAGCCGACAGGGACTTATGGCTACACCTTC; cdr3_aa: CASKPTGTYGYTF